Below, 19 T cell receptor beta chains from the same sample are listed, as sequenced in a study of blood T cell repertoires in COVID-19 (dated by TCRdb to 2018 to 2021). The library was built by means of the immunoSEQ multiplex PCR assay. TCRdb obtained this table from immuneACCESS and retained in-frame rearrangements with V and J assigned. These tables miss some clones; where compared with another copy, unresolved V genes account for less than half of the shortfall, and the remainder is unexplained. The sample includes some 130,000 clones, with about nine tenths observed a single time. The ten most abundant clones make up around 3.8% of the sample. Specimen: peripheral blood. The source of these receptors is a man aged 45-65 years with active COVID-19.

This sequence joins TRBV6-5 and TRBJ2-7; 12 positions match TRBD1. Trimming at V came to 7 bases and at J to 7 bases, leaving 5 bases not matched to a gene. The CDR3 has 13 residues. Per the germline V gene, CDR1 is MNHEY and CDR2 is SVGAGI. The CDR3 DNA reads TGTGCCAGCAAGGGACAGGGGGCCATGGAGCAGTACTTC. Encoded protein: CASKGQGAMEQYF.

The chain employs TRBV5-1 and TRBJ1-4; 7 bases are shared with TRBD1. V lost 0 bases, J lost 4 bases, and 6 bases stayed unmatched. The CDR3 runs 16 residues. Germline V gene lookup returns CDR1 SGHRS and CDR2 YFSETQ. The CDR3 here is CASSLASTGFNEKLFF. The CDR3 DNA reads TGCGCCAGCAGCTTGGCCTCGACAGGGTTTAATGAAAAACTGTTTTTT.

The rearrangement links TRBV7-2 to TRBJ2-7; tentatively, D is TRBD2 (5 bases). CDR1 and CDR2 from the germline V gene are SGHTA and FQGNSA. The CDR3 length is 15 residues. The V and J ends lost 1 base and 2 bases respectively, with 12 bases between them. The CDR3 nucleotides are TGTGCCAGCAGCTTAGTTCGAGGAGGCACCTACGAGCAGTACTTC. The encoded protein is CASSLVRGGTYEQYF.

V and J are TRBV19 and TRBJ2-1, with TRBD2 identical over 9 bases. J lost 10 bases, V lost 1 base, and 5 bases had no gene match. This CDR3 spans 14 amino acids. Germline assignment: CDR1 LNHDA and CDR2 SQIVND (reference sequence). This CDR3 is CASSIGGRAGEQFF. The CDR3 region has the DNA TGTGCCAGTAGTATAGGCGGGAGGGCCGGGGAGCAGTTCTTC.

About this clone: The sample holds other DNA sequences that translate to the same CDR3. The chain carries TRBV5-1 and TRBJ2-5; 12 nucleotides agree with TRBD1. This CDR3 comprises 15 residues. V was pared by 2 bases and J by 4 bases, with 3 bases of the junction left unmatched. Germline V gives CDR1 SGHRS, CDR2 YFSETQ. The CDR3 spells CASSLRDRGRETQYF. The CDR3 nucleotides are TGCGCCAGCAGCTTACGGGACAGGGGGCGAGAGACCCAGTACTTC.

This chain connects TRBV4-1 to TRBJ1-4; 10 bases are a match to TRBD1. Trimming at V came to 4 bases and at J to 5 bases, leaving 7 bases not matched to a gene. CDR1 is MGHRA, CDR2 YSYEKL, per germline. CDR3 length: 16 amino acids. In nucleotides, the CDR3 is TGCGCCAGCAGCCCCGACCCGGGACAGGGGAATGAAAAACTGTTTTTT. Its translation is CASSPDPGQGNEKLFF.

The chain uses TRBV13 and TRBJ1-1; tentatively, D is TRBD1 (6 bases). The V gene lost 8 bases and the J gene lost 0 bases, with 19 bases spanning the gap. Germline CDR1 is PRHDT and CDR2 is FYEKMQ (reference sequence). The CDR3 runs 16 residues. The CDR3, as DNA: TGTGCCAGCCGCATCGGGGGGGGGCTGATGAACACTGAAGCTTTCTTT. This encodes CASRIGGGLMNTEAFF.

Regarding this clone: At one boundary the junction diverges from the germline segment, which might be a read error. The chain has TRBV3-1 (or the pseudogene TRBV3-2) and TRBJ2-3, with 10 bases fitting TRBD2. The CDR3 consists of 14 residues. From germline, CDR1 is LGHDT and CDR2 YNNKEL (reference sequence). In DNA form, the CDR3 reads TGTGCCAGCAGCCAAGATAGCGGACTAGCGGCAGAGGATTTT. Its translation is CASSQDSGLAAEDF.

This chain connects TRBV5-6 to TRBJ2-1; D is uncertain. Germline V gene data show CDR1 as SGHDT and CDR2 as YYEEEE. This CDR3 region has 14 residues. With 1 base removed from V and 4 bases from J, the gap between germline ends came to 9 bases. Written as DNA, the CDR3 is TGTGCCAGCAGCTTGATGATAGCATACAATGAGCAGTTCTTC. Protein sequence: CASSLMIAYNEQFF.

This chain connects TRBV5-1 to TRBJ1-1; 12 nucleotides align to TRBD1. Trimming took 8 bases from V and 4 from J; bases not matched to a gene: 3. This CDR3 is 13 amino acids long. CDR1 and CDR2 (germline): SGHRS, YFSETQ. DNA for the CDR3: TGCGCCAGTACGGGACAGGGGGCCACTGAAGCTTTCTTT. It yields the protein CASTGQGATEAFF.

V is TRBV12-3 or TRBV12-4 and J is TRBJ1-1, with D maybe TRBD1 (6 bases). This CDR3 region has 13 residues. Deletions cut 2 bases from V and 5 bases from J, with 9 bases between. This CDR3 is CASSLLGTTEAFF. CDR3 coding DNA: TGTGCCAGCAGTTTATTAGGGACAACTGAAGCTTTCTTT.

V is TRBV7-9 and J is TRBJ1-5, with 9 bases identical to TRBD1. Germline values: CDR1 SEHNR, CDR2 FQNEAQ (reference sequence). This CDR3 comprises 17 residues. J gave up 6 bases and V 5 bases, and 14 bases lay outside the gene matches. The CDR3 bases are TGTGCCAGCAGCAAGGCCGGGACAGGGACCCAGGCTCAGCCCCAGCATTTT. Encoded protein: CASSKAGTGTQAQPQHF.

The chain is built from TRBV2 and TRBJ1-4; 8 bases are shared with TRBD1. Germline V gene lookup returns CDR1 SNHLY and CDR2 FYNNEI. The CDR3 contains 15 residues. The junction had 7 bases not matched to a gene; V was cut back by 6 bases and J by 4 bases. The CDR3 DNA sequence: TGTGCCAGCAGGGGGACAGGCAGGGATAATGAAAAACTGTTTTTT. Its translation: CASRGTGRDNEKLFF.

This clone was seen a handful of times. The CDR3 bases are TGTGCCAGCAGCATAGGTGTAGGGGAATTCTACGAGCAGTACGTC. Protein sequence: CASSIGVGEFYEQYV. V is TRBV7-8 and J is TRBJ2-7, with a weak D call TRBD1 (5 bases). The CDR3 length is 15 residues. From germline, CDR1 is SGHVS and CDR2 FQNEAQ. Trimming removed 5 bases at V and 3 bases at J, with 17 bases between.

V is TRBV18 and J is TRBJ2-5; TRBD2 matches 9 bases. Germline V gives CDR1 KGHSH, CDR2 LQKENI. With V trimmed by 1 base and J by 5 bases, 2 bases remained unmatched. This CDR3 region has 14 residues. Written as DNA, the CDR3 is TGTGCCAGCTCACCACGACTAGCGGTGGAGACCCAGTACTTC. It codes for CASSPRLAVETQYF.

The V gene is TRBV5-1, the J gene TRBJ2-1, with 9 bases matching TRBD1. This CDR3 has 15 amino acids. Germline V gene lookup returns CDR1 SGHRS and CDR2 YFSETQ. V lost 5 bases and J lost 8; bases outside the gene matches: 11. CDR3 sequence reads: CASRLGQGSGHEQFF. The CDR3 region has the DNA TGCGCCAGCAGACTAGGACAGGGGTCCGGGCATGAGCAGTTCTTC. Full variable domain (outside the CDR3, taken from reference TRBV5-1 and TRBJ2-1): KAGVTQTPRYLIKTRGQQVTLSCSPISGHRSVSWYQQTPGQGLQFLFEYFSETQRNKGNFPGRFSGRQFSNSRSEMNVSTLELGDSALYLCASRLGQGSGHEQFFGPGTRLTVL.

This clone was detected only a few times. V gene TRBV9 combines with J gene TRBJ1-2; D uncertain. Between the trimmed V and J ends, which lost 5 bases and 2 bases, there was a span of 19 bases. CDR3 size: 16 residues. Germline V gene data show CDR1 as SGDLS and CDR2 as YYNGEE. The CDR3 here is CASRGVELAPNYGYTF. CDR3 DNA: TGTGCCAGCAGGGGAGTTGAACTTGCGCCAAACTATGGCTACACCTTC.

This rearrangement joins TRBV28 to TRBJ1-2; no firm D call. Trimming removed 3 bases from V and 4 bases from J, with 12 bases in between. The germline V gene encodes CDR1 MDHEN and CDR2 SYDVKM. The CDR3 is 14 residues long. The CDR3 here is CASSLSLPGYGYTF. In nucleotides, the CDR3 is TGTGCCAGCAGTTTGAGTCTCCCGGGCTATGGCTACACCTTC.

This chain links TRBV4-1 with TRBJ1-2; no reliable D call. CDR1 MGHRA and CDR2 YSYEKL come from the germline V gene. The CDR3 spans 17 residues. Between the trimmed V and J ends, which lost 0 bases and 7 bases, there was a span of 21 bases. This CDR3 is CASSQDNGSPDLSGYTF. For the CDR3, the DNA is TGCGCCAGCAGCCAAGATAACGGCAGTCCGGACTTATCTGGCTACACCTTC.